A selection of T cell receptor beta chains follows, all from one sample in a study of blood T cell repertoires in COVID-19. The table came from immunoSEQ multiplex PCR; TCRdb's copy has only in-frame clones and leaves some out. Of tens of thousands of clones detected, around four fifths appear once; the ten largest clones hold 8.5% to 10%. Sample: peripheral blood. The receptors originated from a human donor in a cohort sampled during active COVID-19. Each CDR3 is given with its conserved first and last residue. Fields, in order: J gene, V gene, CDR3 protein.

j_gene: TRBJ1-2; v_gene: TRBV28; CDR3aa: CASSFGQKTYGYTF
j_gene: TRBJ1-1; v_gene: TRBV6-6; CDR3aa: CASSYGGANTEAFF
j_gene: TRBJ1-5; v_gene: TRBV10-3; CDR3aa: CAISELSDQPQHF
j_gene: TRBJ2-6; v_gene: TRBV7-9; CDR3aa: CASSSRGSGANVLTF
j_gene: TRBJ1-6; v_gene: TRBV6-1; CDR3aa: CASSEGGPPLHF
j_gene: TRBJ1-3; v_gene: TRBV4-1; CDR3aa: CASSQDAALSGNTIYF
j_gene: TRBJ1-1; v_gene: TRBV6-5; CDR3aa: CASRQGSTEAFF
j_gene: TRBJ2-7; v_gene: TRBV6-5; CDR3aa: CASSLAGTGSEQYF
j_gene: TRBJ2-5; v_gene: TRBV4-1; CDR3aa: CASSLAGVRETQYF
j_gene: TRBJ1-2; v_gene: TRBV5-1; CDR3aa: CASSGPGNLYGYTF
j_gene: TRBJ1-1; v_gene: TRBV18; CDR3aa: CASSTWDRGNPEAFF
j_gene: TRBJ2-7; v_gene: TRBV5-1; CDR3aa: CASSSGDRGLNEQYF
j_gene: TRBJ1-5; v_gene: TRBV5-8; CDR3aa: CASSLRTGGRWRNQPQHF
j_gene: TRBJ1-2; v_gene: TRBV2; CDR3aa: CAREGQGAFYTF
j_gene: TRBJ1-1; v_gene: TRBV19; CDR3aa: CASSGQGNTEAFF
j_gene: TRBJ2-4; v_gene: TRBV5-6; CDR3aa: CASSFRQGYGNIQYF
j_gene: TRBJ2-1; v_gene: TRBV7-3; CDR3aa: CASSFLNGGASEQFF
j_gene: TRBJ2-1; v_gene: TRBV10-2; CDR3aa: CASSPGTSSYNEQFF
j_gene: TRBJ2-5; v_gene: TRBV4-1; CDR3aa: CASSQGRTTGKETQYF
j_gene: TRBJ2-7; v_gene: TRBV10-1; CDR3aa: CASSDTSGRPEQYF
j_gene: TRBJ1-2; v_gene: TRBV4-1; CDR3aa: CASSQAGFTGEYGYTF
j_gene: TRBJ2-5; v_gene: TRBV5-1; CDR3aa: CASSQTGGQETQYF
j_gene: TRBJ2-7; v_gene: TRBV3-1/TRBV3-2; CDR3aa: CASTQGGLAGVYEQYF
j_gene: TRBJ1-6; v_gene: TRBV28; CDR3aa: CASSSPGQYSPLHF